This TCR beta chain was captured by sequencing in a study of T cell responses to AZD1222 COVID-19 vaccine. Study as a whole: Pooling covered second doses at about 4 or about 12 weeks.

The CDR3 spans 13 residues. CDR1 and CDR2 from the germline V gene are MNHEY and SVGAGI. The V and J ends lost 7 bases and 6 bases respectively, with 13 bases between them. Assay used: immunoSEQ multiplex PCR; TCRdb lists only in-frame clones, some missing. The sample records some 95,000 clones, around 86% being singletons. On this clone itself: Its antigen remains unidentified.

Notes on the study in general: White British donors predominated, females outnumbered males, and clonal diversity was possibly underestimated.

The starting material was peripheral blood, obtained on day 0 of AZD1222 vaccination. The origin of this receptor is an adult in good health. This chain links TRBV6-5 with TRBJ1-5; the D gene is possibly TRBD1 (5 bases). The DNA for the CDR3 is TGTGCCAGCACCCCCGGGGGAGGTCAGCCCCAGCATTTT. This codes for CASTPGGGQPQHF.